The present T cell receptor (beta chain) was sequenced within a study of blood T cell repertoires in COVID-19. Study context: The United States, Italy and Spain provided the acute and convalescent COVID-19 samples. T cells, B-cell-depleted T cells, or PBMCs provided the cDNA or gDNA that served as material.

The CDR3 is 15 residues long. CDR1 and CDR2 (germline): SGHTA, FQGNSA. The V gene lost 5 bases and the J gene lost 1 base, with 11 bases spanning the gap. The authors' processing: Amplification from reference gene primers served as the basis for estimated nucleated cell counts. Clones were read by immunoSEQ multiplex PCR, and TCRdb kept only the in-frame ones, dropping some. V and J calls and clone size are given by that table; D and trimming were obtained from the DNA. The sample holds 80,000 or so clones, about four fifths seen once. This clonotype was sampled from a man between 60 and 75 years old with acute or convalescent COVID-19. The chain has TRBV7-2 and TRBJ2-2, with D perhaps TRBD2 (5 bases). The sample consisted of peripheral blood. CDR3 amino acids: CASSPNGVNTGELFF. The CDR3 DNA reads TGTGCCAGCAGCCCGAACGGGGTGAACACCGGGGAGCTGTTTTTT.